The next 20 T cell receptor beta chains were all read from a single sample in a study of cytotoxic CD8 clonotypes in ibrutinib-treated CLL (dated by TCRdb to about 2021). The library was prepared using the immunoSEQ multiplex PCR assay. This immuneACCESS table, as held by TCRdb, lists in-frame sequences with V and J called but not all clones. Of the missing ones, under half trace to an unresolved V gene in checked studies; the others have no known cause. The table for this sample lists approximately 70,000 clones; 90% of them were counted only once. The ten largest clones represent around 3.1% of the sample. In light of the paper, this sample's time point label describes: more than 10 months on ibrutinib. Sequencing used PBMCs, obtained after 12 months of ibrutinib treatment. The receptors come from a human donor with chronic lymphocytic leukemia.

The chain links TRBV2 to TRBJ1-5; D may be TRBD1 (5 bases). The germline V gene encodes CDR1 SNHLY and CDR2 FYNNEI. CDR3 length: 15 amino acids. V lost 0 bases, J lost 6 bases, and 12 bases lay in between. CDR3 sequence: CASSEAPRGTQPQHF. In nucleotides, the CDR3 is TGTGCCAGCAGTGAAGCGCCTCGCGGGACTCAGCCCCAGCATTTT.

This clone was observed a single time. The genes are TRBV15 and TRBJ2-5; 10 nucleotides line up with TRBD1. CDR3 length equals 17 residues. The V segment lost 5 bases and the J segment 4 bases; nucleotides outside the gene matches: 13. Germline V CDR1 and CDR2: LNHNV, YYDKDF (reference sequence). The CDR3 DNA is TGTGCCACCAGCCAGGGACAGGGGTCCCCACTCGGAGAGACCCAGTACTTC. Translating gives CATSQGQGSPLGETQYF.

The gene calls are TRBV5-1 and TRBJ2-3; D possibly corresponds to TRBD2 (6 bases). From germline, CDR1 is SGHRS and CDR2 YFSETQ. The CDR3 is made up of 15 amino acids. The V and J ends lost 0 bases and 5 bases respectively, with 13 bases between them. In DNA, the CDR3 is TGCGCCAGCAGCTTGGCCGGACTATATCAAGATACGCAGTATTTT. This codes for CASSLAGLYQDTQYF.

The chain carries TRBV6-5 and TRBJ1-2; 9 nucleotides agree with TRBD1. Germline loops: CDR1 MNHEY, CDR2 SVGAGI. This CDR3 is built from 13 residues. V trimming: 6 bases; J trimming: 7 bases; junction bases outside the gene matches: 6. The CDR3 region is CASSLGQGIGYTF. In nucleotides, the CDR3 is TGTGCCAGCAGCCTTGGACAGGGGATTGGCTACACCTTC.

The rearrangement links TRBV2 to TRBJ2-3; 9 bases are shared with TRBD2. The CDR3 runs 15 residues. The V segment lost 4 bases and the J segment 4 bases; nucleotides outside the gene matches: 6. Germline CDR1 is SNHLY and CDR2 is FYNNEI. The CDR3 spells CASSVQAGGPDTQYF. CDR3 DNA: TGTGCCAGCAGTGTTCAAGCGGGAGGCCCAGATACGCAGTATTTT.

This rearrangement joins TRBV9 to TRBJ2-1; 13 bases match TRBD2. The CDR3 runs to 17 residues. V was clipped by 2 bases and J by 7 bases; unmatched bases: 9. Germline assignment: CDR1 SGDLS and CDR2 YYNGEE. The DNA of the CDR3 is TGTGCCAGCAGCGTGACCGGGACTAGCGGGACAGGGAATGAGCAGTTCTTC. Translating gives CASSVTGTSGTGNEQFF.

The chain links TRBV5-8 to TRBJ2-1, with 8 bases aligning to TRBD1. V lost 2 bases to trimming and J lost 6 bases; unmatched junction nucleotides: 4. This CDR3 comprises 14 residues. The germline V gene has CDR1 SGHTS and CDR2 YDEGEE. The CDR3 sequence: CASSLDRGANEQFF. CDR3 coding DNA: TGTGCCAGCAGCTTAGACAGGGGAGCCAATGAGCAGTTCTTC.

The chain recombines TRBV27 with TRBJ2-7, with 13 positions matching TRBD2. CDR1 MNHEY and CDR2 SMNVEV come from the germline V gene (reference sequence). Trimming cost V 5 bases and J 6 bases; bases outside gene matches: 7. CDR3 size: 15 residues. In DNA, the CDR3 is TGTGCCAGCAGTCCCCGAGGACTAGCGGGAGTCGAGCAGTACTTC. Its protein is CASSPRGLAGVEQYF.

The chain combines TRBV4-2 with TRBJ1-2, with a possible D match to TRBD1 (5 bases). Per germline, CDR1 LGHNA and CDR2 YNFKEQ. CDR3 length: 15 amino acids. The V and J ends lost 5 bases and 4 bases respectively, with 17 bases between them. In DNA, the CDR3 is TGTGCCAGCAGCACCCCCGGGACCAAATTCTATGGCTACACCTTC. Translation: CASSTPGTKFYGYTF.

The rearrangement joins TRBV6-5 to TRBJ2-3; D might be TRBD1 (6 bases). The CDR3 is made up of 15 amino acids. Per the germline V gene, CDR1 is MNHEY and CDR2 is SVGAGI. With 0 bases removed from V and 0 bases from J, the gap between germline ends came to 7 bases. CDR3 sequence (DNA): TGTGCCAGCAGTTACTCGGACAGAAGCACAGATACGCAGTATTTT. As protein: CASSYSDRSTDTQYF.

The DNA of the CDR3 is TGTGCCAGCAGCTTAGACGCTAGCGGCACAGATACGCAGTATTTT. As protein: CASSLDASGTDTQYF. The genes are TRBV11-3 and TRBJ2-3; D perhaps matches TRBD2 (6 bases). CDR3 length: 15 amino acids. Per the germline V gene, CDR1 is SGHNT and CDR2 is YENEEA. Trimming stripped 0 bases from V and 1 base from J, with 8 bases between.

Here the CDR3 reads CASSIGGATNEKLFF. CDR3 coding DNA: TGTGCCAGTAGTATAGGCGGGGCAACTAATGAAAAACTGTTTTTT. V usage is TRBV19 and J usage is TRBJ1-4; D unclear. V dropped 1 base and J dropped 0 bases, with 6 bases sitting between them. The CDR3 totals 15 residues. Germline CDR1 reads LNHDA; CDR2 reads SQIVND (reference sequence).

The chain recombines TRBV5-6 with TRBJ1-4; D call uncertain. The germline V gene encodes CDR1 SGHDT and CDR2 YYEEEE. The CDR3 is 15 residues long. V dropped 0 bases and J dropped 0 bases, with 6 bases sitting between them. The chain's CDR3 is CASSLAGSTNEKLFF. In nucleotides, the CDR3 is TGTGCCAGCAGCTTGGCGGGGTCAACTAATGAAAAACTGTTTTTT.

Note on this clone: Other DNA sequences of this sample code for an identical CDR3. V gene TRBV5-1 combines with J gene TRBJ1-5; D may be TRBD1 (5 bases). The V and J ends lost 2 bases and 4 bases respectively, with 16 bases between them. The CDR3 loop spans 16 amino acids. Germline V gene data show CDR1 as SGHRS and CDR2 as YFSETQ. CDR3 region: CASSFGPLGGNQPQHF. The CDR3 nucleotides are TGCGCCAGCAGCTTTGGTCCCCTGGGGGGGAATCAGCCCCAGCATTTT.

This chain joins TRBV7-8 and TRBJ2-3, with a weak D call TRBD2 (6 bases). This CDR3 has 18 amino acids. CDR1 is SGHVS and CDR2 is FQNEAQ in the germline V gene. V was shortened by 3 bases and J by 2 bases, with 21 bases between the two germline ends. CDR3 sequence: CASSFGRDSAPYTDTQYF. CDR3 DNA sequence: TGTGCCAGCAGCTTCGGCCGGGACTCGGCCCCTTACACAGATACGCAGTATTTT.

This clone was seen just once. The V and J genes are TRBV6-6 and TRBJ2-5, with a tentative D call TRBD2 (7 bases). Deletions cut 0 bases from V and 7 bases from J, with 18 bases between. CDR3 length equals 16 residues. Germline V lookup: CDR1 MNHNY, CDR2 SVGAGI (reference sequence). Here the CDR3 DNA reads TGTGCCAGCAGTTACTCGAGTACGGGGGGCGTAGGGACCCAGTACTTC. Amino acid sequence: CASSYSSTGGVGTQYF.

The genes are TRBV13 and TRBJ2-1; 10 bases are a match to TRBD1. Per the germline V gene, CDR1 is PRHDT and CDR2 is FYEKMQ (reference sequence). The CDR3 is 15 residues long. With 5 bases clipped from V and 3 bases from J, the junction kept 4 bases outside the gene matches. The CDR3 DNA is TGTGCCAGCAGCCCCCGGGACAGGGGCTACAATGAGCAGTTCTTC. Amino acids: CASSPRDRGYNEQFF.

CDR3 nucleotide sequence: TGTGCCAGCAGCTTAACGCTGGGGGCGGGTGTCGGCGCTGAAGCTTTCTTT. It encodes CASSLTLGAGVGAEAFF. The rearrangement links TRBV7-3 to TRBJ1-1, with D maybe TRBD1 (6 bases). CDR1 SGHTA and CDR2 FQGTGA come from the germline V gene. This CDR3 spans 17 amino acids. Trimming stripped 0 bases from V and 6 bases from J, with 20 bases between.

The chain uses TRBV5-1 and TRBJ2-2, with 8 nucleotides matching TRBD1. This CDR3 comprises 16 residues. CDR1 SGHRS and CDR2 YFSETQ come from the germline V gene. Losses at the gene ends were 4 bases for V and 6 bases for J; bases not matched to a gene: 11. For the CDR3, the DNA is TGCGCCAGCAGCCAGACCGGGACAGGCGTTGCCGGGGAGCTGTTTTTT. Translation gives CASSQTGTGVAGELFF.

The V gene is TRBV27, the J gene TRBJ2-1; maybe TRBD2 (5 bases). The CDR3 extends over 16 amino acids. Trimming left V 6 bases short and J 5 bases short, with 20 bases between. Germline V CDR1 and CDR2: MNHEY, SMNVEV (reference sequence). The CDR3 region has the DNA TGTGCCAGCAGCTCCCCCCGGGAAATGAAAAACAATGAGCAGTTCTTC. Encoded protein: CASSSPREMKNNEQFF.